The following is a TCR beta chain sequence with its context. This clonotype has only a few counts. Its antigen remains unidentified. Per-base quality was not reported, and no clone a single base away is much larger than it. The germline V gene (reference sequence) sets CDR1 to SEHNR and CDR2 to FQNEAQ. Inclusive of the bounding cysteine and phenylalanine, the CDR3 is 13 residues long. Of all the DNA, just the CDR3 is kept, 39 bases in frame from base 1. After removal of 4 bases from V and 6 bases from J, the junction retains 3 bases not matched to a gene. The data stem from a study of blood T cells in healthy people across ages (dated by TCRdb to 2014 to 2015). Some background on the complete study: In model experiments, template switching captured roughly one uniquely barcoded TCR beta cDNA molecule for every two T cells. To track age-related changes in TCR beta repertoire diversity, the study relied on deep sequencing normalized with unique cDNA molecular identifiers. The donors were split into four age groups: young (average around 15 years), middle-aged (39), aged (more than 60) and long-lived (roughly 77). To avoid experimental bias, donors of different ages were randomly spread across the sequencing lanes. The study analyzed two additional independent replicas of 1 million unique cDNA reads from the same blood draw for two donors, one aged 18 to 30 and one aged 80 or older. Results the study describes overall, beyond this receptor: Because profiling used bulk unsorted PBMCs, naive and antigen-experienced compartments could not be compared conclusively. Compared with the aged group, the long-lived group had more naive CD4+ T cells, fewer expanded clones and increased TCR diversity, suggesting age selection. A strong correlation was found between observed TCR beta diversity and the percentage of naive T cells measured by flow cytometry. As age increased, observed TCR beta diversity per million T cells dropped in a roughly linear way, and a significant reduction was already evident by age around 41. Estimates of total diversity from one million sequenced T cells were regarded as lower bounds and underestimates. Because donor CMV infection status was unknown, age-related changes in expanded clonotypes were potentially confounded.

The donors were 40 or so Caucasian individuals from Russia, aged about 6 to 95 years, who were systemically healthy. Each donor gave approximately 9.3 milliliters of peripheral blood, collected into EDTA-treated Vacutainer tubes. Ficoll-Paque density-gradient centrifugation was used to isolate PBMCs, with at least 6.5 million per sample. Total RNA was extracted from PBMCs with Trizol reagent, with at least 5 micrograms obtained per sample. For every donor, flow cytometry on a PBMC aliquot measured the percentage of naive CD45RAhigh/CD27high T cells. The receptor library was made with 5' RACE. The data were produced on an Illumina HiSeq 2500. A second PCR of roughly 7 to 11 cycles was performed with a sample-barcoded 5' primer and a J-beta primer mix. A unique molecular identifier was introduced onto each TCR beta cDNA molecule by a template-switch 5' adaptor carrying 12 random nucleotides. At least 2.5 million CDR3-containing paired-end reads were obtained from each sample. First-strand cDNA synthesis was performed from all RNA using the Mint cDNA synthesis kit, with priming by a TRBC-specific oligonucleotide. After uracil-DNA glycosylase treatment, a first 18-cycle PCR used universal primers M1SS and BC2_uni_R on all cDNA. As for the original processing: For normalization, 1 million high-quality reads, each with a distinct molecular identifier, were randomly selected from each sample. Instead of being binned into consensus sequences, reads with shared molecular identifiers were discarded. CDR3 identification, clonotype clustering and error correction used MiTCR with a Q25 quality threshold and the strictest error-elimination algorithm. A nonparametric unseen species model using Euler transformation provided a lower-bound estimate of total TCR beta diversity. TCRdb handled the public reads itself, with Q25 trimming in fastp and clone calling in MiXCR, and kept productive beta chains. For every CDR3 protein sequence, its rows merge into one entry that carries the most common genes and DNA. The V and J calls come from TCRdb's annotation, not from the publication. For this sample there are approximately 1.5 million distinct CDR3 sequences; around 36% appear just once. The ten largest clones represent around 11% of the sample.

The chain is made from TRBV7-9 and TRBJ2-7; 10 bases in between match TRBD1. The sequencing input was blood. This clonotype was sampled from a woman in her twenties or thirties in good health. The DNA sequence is TGTGCCAGCAGCTGGACAGGGGGTGGCGAGCAGTACTTC. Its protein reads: CASSWTGGGEQYF.